This T cell receptor beta chain originates from a study of T-cell memory formation after mild COVID-19. Germline loops: CDR1 LGHNA, CDR2 YSLEER. This CDR3 spans 16 amino acids. J lost 0 bases, V lost 0 bases, and 2 bases had no gene match. MiXCR, applied by TCRdb to the 5' RACE reads, yields one record per CDR3 protein. Of a few hundred thousand distinct CDR3 sequences listed, around 17% are singletons. Whole-study findings and limits: Clones shrinking between day 15 and 85 showed a balanced CD4/CD8 split, and those that grew later tilted toward CD4+. Chiefly within CM and EM were the contracting CD4+ clones; CD8+ ones were within EMRA.

To note about this clonotype: The antigen is not known.

Sample: PBMCs or a T cell subset sorted from them (not recorded which). This clonotype was obtained from a man aged 18 to 29 who had mild COVID-19 (a few samples of this study predate the infection). Cell type and time point are not known. This chain uses TRBV4-3 with TRBJ1-3; 7 positions match TRBD1. CDR3: CASSQDRTGSGNTIYF. CDR3 DNA sequence: TGCGCCAGCAGCCAAGATCGGACAGGCTCTGGAAACACCATATATTTT.